A selection of T cell receptor beta chains follows, all from one sample in a study of shared clonotypes between healthy human individuals. Method: immunoSEQ multiplex PCR; TCRdb's copy keeps in-frame clones and lacks some. The sample has some 2,000,000 clones; about 95% are singletons. Material: naive CD8+ T cells sorted from blood. The receptors shown here come from a man between 18 and 29 years old in good health. CDR3s include the opening cysteine and the closing phenylalanine or tryptophan. D genes are given only for firm matches. Clone size is not always given. Where it is, it says once, few, many or a class for expanded clones.

abundance | len | d_gene | j_gene | v_gene | CDR3aa | CDR3nt
- | 14 | - | TRBJ2-7 | TRBV7-9 | CASSPMDSTYEQYF | TGTGCCAGCAGCCCAATGGACAGCACCTACGAGCAGTACTTC
- | 15 | TRBD2 | TRBJ2-7 | TRBV7-9 | CASSRTLAGEDEQYF | TGTGCCAGCAGCCGTACACTAGCGGGAGAGGACGAGCAGTACTTC
- | 14 | - | TRBJ2-7 | TRBV30 | CAWSGRGGGYEQYF | TGTGCCTGGAGTGGCAGGGGCGGTGGGTACGAGCAGTACTTC
- | 16 | TRBD2 | TRBJ2-2 | TRBV7-9 | CASSYGLAGKAGELFF | TGTGCCAGCAGTTACGGACTAGCGGGAAAGGCCGGGGAGCTGTTTTTT
- | 15 | - | TRBJ2-3 | TRBV4-1 | CASSQGQGKGDTQYF | TGCGCCAGCAGCCAAGGTCAGGGGAAAGGAGATACGCAGTATTTT
- | 13 | TRBD1 | TRBJ1-2 | TRBV28 | CASRGTGNYGYTF | TGTGCCAGCAGGGGGACAGGGAACTATGGCTACACCTTC
- | 14 | - | TRBJ1-2 | TRBV27 | CASSFGNPAYGYTF | TGTGCCAGCAGTTTCGGGAATCCTGCCTATGGCTACACCTTC
- | 14 | - | TRBJ1-1 | TRBV10-3 | CALRPRGEDTEAFF | TGTGCCCTTCGACCCCGGGGGGAGGACACTGAAGCTTTCTTT
- | 15 | TRBD1 | TRBJ2-2 | TRBV28 | CASSLVTGGTGELFF | TGTGCCAGCAGTTTAGTGACAGGGGGTACCGGGGAGCTGTTTTTT
- | 15 | - | TRBJ2-7 | TRBV4-1 | CASSQSRGGVYEQYF | TGCGCCAGCAGCCAGAGCAGAGGGGGTGTCTACGAGCAGTACTTC
- | 16 | TRBD1 | TRBJ2-3 | TRBV10-2 | CASSESGQGATDTQYF | TGCGCCAGCAGTGAGTCTGGACAGGGGGCCACAGATACGCAGTATTTT
once | 16 | - | TRBJ2-7 | TRBV7-9 | CASSPGGGLGAYEQYF | TGTGCCAGCAGCCCCGGTGGGGGTCTAGGAGCCTACGAGCAGTACTTC
- | 17 | TRBD1 | TRBJ1-3 | TRBV4-1 | CASSQGPGQGSGNTIYF | TGCGCCAGCAGCCAAGGTCCGGGACAGGGGAGTGGAAACACCATATATTTT
- | 15 | - | TRBJ1-1 | TRBV9 | CASSVDSSMNTEAFF | TGTGCCAGCAGCGTAGACAGCAGCATGAACACTGAAGCTTTCTTT
- | 19 | TRBD2 | TRBJ2-7 | TRBV4-1 | CASSQDAQPGLAVPYEQYF | TGCGCCAGCAGCCAAGACGCACAGCCGGGACTAGCGGTACCCTACGAGCAGTACTTC
- | 14 | - | TRBJ2-7 | TRBV27 | CASTLRGEGSEQYF | TGTGCCAGCACCTTGAGGGGTGAGGGTTCCGAGCAGTACTTC
- | 15 | - | TRBJ2-1 | TRBV5-1 | CASSLGAGAYNEQFF | TGCGCCAGCAGCTTGGGGGCAGGGGCCTACAATGAGCAGTTCTTC
- | 15 | TRBD2 | TRBJ2-1 | TRBV5-6 | CASSFQAGGRNEQFF | TGTGCCAGCAGCTTCCAAGCGGGGGGCCGGAATGAGCAGTTCTTC
few | 13 | - | TRBJ2-1 | TRBV7-6 | CASSSGLHNEQFF | TGTGCCAGCAGTTCGGGACTGCACAATGAGCAGTTCTTC
once | 12 | - | TRBJ1-1 | TRBV5-4 | CASSYLGAEAFF | TGTGCCAGCAGCTATCTAGGGGCGGAAGCTTTCTTT
once | 14 | - | TRBJ1-5 | TRBV6-5 | CASSYLGANQPQHF | TGTGCCAGCAGTTACCTTGGTGCCAATCAGCCCCAGCATTTT
- | 15 | - | TRBJ2-1 | TRBV27 | CASSFDGTYNNEQFF | TGTGCCAGCAGTTTTGATGGGACTTACAACAATGAGCAGTTCTTC
- | 13 | - | TRBJ2-7 | TRBV28 | CASSLQPYAEQYF | TGTGCCAGCAGTTTACAGCCTTACGCCGAGCAGTACTTC
- | 15 | - | TRBJ1-1 | TRBV4-1 | CASSIRQEVNTEAFF | TGCGCCAGCAGCATTCGACAGGAAGTTAACACTGAAGCTTTCTTT
- | 13 | - | TRBJ1-2 | TRBV9 | CASSVDPGDGYTF | TGTGCCAGCAGCGTAGATCCCGGGGATGGCTACACCTTC
- | 15 | - | TRBJ2-5 | TRBV7-9 | CASSLETLAQETQYF | TGTGCCAGCAGCTTGGAGACACTCGCCCAAGAGACCCAGTACTTC
- | 16 | TRBD1 | TRBJ2-5 | TRBV10-3 | CAISGTSARGGETQYF | TGTGCCATCAGTGGGACGTCGGCGCGAGGGGGCGAGACCCAGTACTTC
- | 13 | - | TRBJ2-7 | TRBV11-2 | CASTSYRFDEQYF | TGTGCCAGCACCTCGTACCGGTTCGACGAGCAGTACTTC
- | 16 | - | TRBJ1-5 | TRBV28 | CASSSPPGYSNQPQHF | TGTGCCAGCAGTTCCCCTCCAGGGTATAGCAATCAGCCCCAGCATTTT
- | 14 | - | TRBJ2-2 | TRBV30 | CAWSVLPYTGELFF | TGTGCCTGGAGTGTACTTCCCTACACCGGGGAGCTGTTTTTT
- | 15 | - | TRBJ2-7 | TRBV14 | CASSRVTVAAYEQYF | TGTGCCAGCAGTCGAGTGACAGTTGCCGCCTACGAGCAGTACTTC
once | 15 | - | TRBJ2-2 | TRBV2 | CASSDLRGNTGELFF | TGTGCCAGCAGCGACCTCAGGGGGAACACCGGGGAGCTGTTTTTT
- | 15 | - | TRBJ1-2 | TRBV13 | CASSLELGAGYGYTF | TGTGCCAGCAGCTTAGAGCTGGGGGCCGGCTATGGCTACACCTTC
- | 15 | TRBD2 | TRBJ2-1 | TRBV7-2 | CASSLVGAGGNEQFF | TGTGCCAGCAGCTTAGTCGGAGCGGGGGGCAATGAGCAGTTCTTC
- | 13 | TRBD1 | TRBJ1-2 | TRBV7-9 | CASSAGTGYGYTF | TGTGCCAGCAGCGCCGGGACAGGCTATGGCTACACCTTC
- | 14 | - | TRBJ2-3 | TRBV27 | CASSLLGSTDTQYF | TGTGCCAGCAGTTTACTAGGTAGCACAGATACGCAGTATTTT
- | 14 | - | TRBJ2-7 | TRBV19 | CASSIARDSYEQYF | TGTGCCAGTAGTATAGCCAGGGACTCCTACGAGCAGTACTTC
once | 13 | - | TRBJ2-7 | TRBV7-7 | CASSFSQGYEQYF | TGTGCTAGCAGCTTTTCGCAGGGCTACGAGCAGTACTTC
- | 17 | - | TRBJ1-6 | TRBV4-1 | CASSPETVDSYNSPLHF | TGCGCCAGCAGCCCAGAGACAGTGGACTCCTATAATTCACCCCTCCACTTT
- | 15 | - | TRBJ1-2 | TRBV6-5 | CASSYGGEGNYGYTF | TGTGCCAGCAGTTACGGAGGGGAGGGGAACTATGGCTACACCTTC
once | 16 | - | TRBJ2-6 | TRBV5-1 | CASSLDGSGGANVLTF | TGCGCCAGCAGCCTAGACGGTTCAGGAGGGGCCAACGTCCTGACTTTC
- | 14 | - | TRBJ2-7 | TRBV4-1 | CASSVRDTDYEQYF | TGCGCCAGCAGCGTACGGGACACCGACTACGAGCAGTACTTC
- | 15 | - | TRBJ2-7 | TRBV5-1 | CASSLVALGSYEQYF | TGCGCCAGCAGCTTGGTGGCGTTGGGCTCCTACGAGCAGTACTTC
- | 12 | - | TRBJ1-5 | TRBV14 | CASSQGGGPQHF | TGTGCCAGCAGCCAAGGGGGGGGGCCCCAGCATTTT
- | 11 | - | TRBJ1-1 | TRBV28 | CASSLGVEAFF | TGTGCCAGCAGTTTGGGGGTTGAAGCTTTCTTT
- | 15 | - | TRBJ2-7 | TRBV19 | CASSIASPGAYEQYF | TGTGCCAGTAGTATCGCCTCGCCGGGAGCCTACGAGCAGTACTTC
- | 16 | - | TRBJ2-7 | TRBV18 | CASSPSDRTTLYEQYF | TGTGCCAGCTCACCTAGTGACAGGACGACACTCTACGAGCAGTACTTC
- | 13 | TRBD1 | TRBJ2-7 | TRBV29-1 | CSVEGQGRYEQYF | TGCAGCGTTGAAGGACAGGGTAGATACGAGCAGTACTTC
once | 15 | TRBD1 | TRBJ2-3 | TRBV14 | CASSSGTGPPDTQYF | TGTGCCAGCTCCTCCGGGACAGGACCCCCAGATACGCAGTATTTT
once | 14 | - | TRBJ2-3 | TRBV29-1 | CSVEDLGSADTQYF | TGCAGCGTTGAAGATCTAGGTAGCGCAGATACGCAGTATTTT
once | 14 | TRBD1 | TRBJ2-7 | TRBV28 | CASSPRTGLYEQYF | TGTGCCAGCAGTCCGAGGACAGGGCTCTACGAGCAGTACTTC
- | 13 | - | TRBJ2-7 | TRBV10-3 | CAISESTGQEQYF | TGTGCCATCAGTGAGTCGACAGGTCAGGAGCAGTACTTC
- | 13 | - | TRBJ2-2 | TRBV4-1 | CASTTGNTGELFF | TGCGCCAGTACGACAGGGAACACCGGGGAGCTGTTTTTT
- | 13 | - | TRBJ2-1 | TRBV5-3 | CARSYLLYNEQFF | TGTGCCAGAAGCTATTTACTGTACAATGAGCAGTTCTTC
- | 15 | TRBD1 | TRBJ2-5 | TRBV6-6 | CAAEGTGSVEETQYF | TGTGCCGCCGAGGGGACAGGGTCAGTGGAAGAGACCCAGTACTTC
- | 18 | TRBD2 | TRBJ2-1 | TRBV4-2 | CASSHQNTGLAEYNEQFF | TGTGCCAGCAGCCACCAGAACACGGGACTAGCGGAGTACAATGAGCAGTTCTTC